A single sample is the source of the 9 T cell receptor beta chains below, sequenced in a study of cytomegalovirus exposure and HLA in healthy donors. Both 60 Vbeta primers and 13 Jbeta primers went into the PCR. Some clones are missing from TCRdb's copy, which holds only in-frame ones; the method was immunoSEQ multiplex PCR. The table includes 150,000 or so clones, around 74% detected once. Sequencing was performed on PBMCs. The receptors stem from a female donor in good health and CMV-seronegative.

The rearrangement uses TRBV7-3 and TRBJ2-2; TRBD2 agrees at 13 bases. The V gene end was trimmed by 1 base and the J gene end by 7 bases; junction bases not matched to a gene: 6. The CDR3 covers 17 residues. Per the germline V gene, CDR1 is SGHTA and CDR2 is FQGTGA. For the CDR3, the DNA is TGTGCCAGCAGCTTAATTCCCGGACTAGCGGGAGACGGGGAGCTGTTTTTT. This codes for CASSLIPGLAGDGELFF.

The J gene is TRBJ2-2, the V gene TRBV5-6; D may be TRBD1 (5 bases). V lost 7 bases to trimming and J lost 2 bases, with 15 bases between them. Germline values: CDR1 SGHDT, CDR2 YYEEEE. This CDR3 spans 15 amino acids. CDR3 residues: CASGNYRNNTGELFF. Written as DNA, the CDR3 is TGTGCCAGCGGGAATTACAGGAATAACACCGGGGAGCTGTTTTTT.

The CDR3 DNA reads TGTGCCAGCAGCCAAGACCGTTCTAGTAATGAAAAACTGTTTTTT. It specifies CASSQDRSSNEKLFF. This chain links TRBV4-2 with TRBJ1-4; D remains unclear. Trimming stripped 0 bases from V and 4 bases from J, with 9 bases between. Germline CDR1 is LGHNA and CDR2 is YNFKEQ. The CDR3 extends over 15 amino acids.

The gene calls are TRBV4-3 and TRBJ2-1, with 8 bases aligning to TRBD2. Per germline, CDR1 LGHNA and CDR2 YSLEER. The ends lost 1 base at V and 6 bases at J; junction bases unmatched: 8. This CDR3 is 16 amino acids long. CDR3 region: CASSQAEREIPNEQFF. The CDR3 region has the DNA TGCGCCAGCAGCCAAGCAGAGCGGGAGATCCCCAATGAGCAGTTCTTC.

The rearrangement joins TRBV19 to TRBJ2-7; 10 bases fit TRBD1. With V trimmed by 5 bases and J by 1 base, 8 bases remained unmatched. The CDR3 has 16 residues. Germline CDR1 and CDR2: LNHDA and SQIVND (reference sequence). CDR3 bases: TGTGCCAGTAGTCAACTCGACAGGGGGCCTTCCTACGAGCAGTACTTC. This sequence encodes CASSQLDRGPSYEQYF.

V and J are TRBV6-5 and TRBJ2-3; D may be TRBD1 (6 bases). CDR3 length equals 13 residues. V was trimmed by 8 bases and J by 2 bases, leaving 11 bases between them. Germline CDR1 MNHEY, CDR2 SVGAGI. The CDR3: CASRTALTDTQYF. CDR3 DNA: TGTGCCAGCCGGACAGCCCTCACAGATACGCAGTATTTT.

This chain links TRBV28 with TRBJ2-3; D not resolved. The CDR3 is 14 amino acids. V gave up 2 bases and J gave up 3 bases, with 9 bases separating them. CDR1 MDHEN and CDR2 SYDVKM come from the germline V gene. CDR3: CASSLSYETDTQYF. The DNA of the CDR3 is TGTGCCAGCAGTTTAAGCTATGAGACAGATACGCAGTATTTT.

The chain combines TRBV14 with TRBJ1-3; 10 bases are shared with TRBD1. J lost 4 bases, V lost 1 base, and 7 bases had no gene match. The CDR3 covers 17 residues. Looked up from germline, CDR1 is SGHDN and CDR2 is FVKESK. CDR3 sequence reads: CASSQALPGQGGNTIYF. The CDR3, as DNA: TGTGCCAGCAGCCAAGCGCTGCCGGGACAGGGGGGAAACACCATATATTTT.

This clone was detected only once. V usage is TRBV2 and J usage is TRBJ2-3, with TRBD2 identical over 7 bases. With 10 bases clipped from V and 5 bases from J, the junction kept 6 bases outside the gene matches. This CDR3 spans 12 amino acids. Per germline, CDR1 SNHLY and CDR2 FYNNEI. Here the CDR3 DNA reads TGTGCCACCGGACTAGTCGTAGATACGCAGTATTTT. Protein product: CATGLVVDTQYF.